The present TCR beta chain was sequenced within a study of blood T cell repertoires in COVID-19. Study details: The study drew acute and convalescent COVID-19 samples from the United States, Italy and Spain.

Per the authors' pipeline: Researchers report that nucleated cell counts were estimated from reference gene primer amplification. Assay used: immunoSEQ multiplex PCR; TCRdb lists only in-frame clones, some missing. That table gives V, J and clone size, and the DNA gave D and trimming. Among about 100,000 clones, about 89% were seen once, and the ten largest hold 4.5% to 6%. Germline CDR1 SGHAT, CDR2 FQNNGV. The CDR3 consists of 14 residues. Deletions cut 1 base from V and 5 bases from J, with 8 bases between. This rearrangement joins TRBV11-2 to TRBJ2-2, with a weak D call TRBD1 (5 bases). Sequencing was done on a sample of peripheral blood. This TCR derives from a human donor in a cohort sampled during active COVID-19. The CDR3 sequence is CASSLGQGTGELFF. The CDR3 region has the DNA TGTGCCAGCAGCTTAGGGCAGGGAACCGGGGAGCTGTTTTTT.